The next 19 T cell receptor beta chains were all read from a single sample in a study of CD8 T cells in Susac syndrome. A quantity of about 0.5 to 1 ug RNA underwent reverse transcription using random hexamers. TCRdb recomputed calls from the immunoSEQ multiplex PCR reads with MiXCR, one row per CDR3 protein. The sample has under 150,000 distinct CDR3 sequences; roughly 80% are singletons. Sample: CD8+ T cells from PBMCs. The receptors come from a human donor with multiple sclerosis.

J is TRBJ1-1 and V is TRBV24-1; D possibly corresponds to TRBD1 (5 bases). CDR3 length: 14 residues. Germline values: CDR1 KGHDR, CDR2 SFDVKD. Trimming shortened V by 4 bases and J by 1 base, and 9 bases separated the two germline ends. Here the CDR3 reads CATSEHGGNTEAFF. The CDR3 nucleotides are TGTGCCACCAGTGAACACGGGGGGAACACTGAAGCTTTCTTT.

The gene calls are TRBV6-2 or TRBV6-3 and TRBJ2-1, with D possibly matching TRBD2 (5 bases). In germline, CDR1 is MNHEY, CDR2 SVGEGT. V gave up 6 bases and J gave up 1 base, with 10 bases separating them. The CDR3 has 14 residues. CDR3 DNA sequence: TGTGCCAGCAGGAGGGCGGGTTCCTACAATGAGCAGTTCTTC. This codes for CASRRAGSYNEQFF.

The chain employs TRBV20-1 and TRBJ2-1; 11 nucleotides agree with TRBD2. Trimming took 3 bases from V and 5 from J; bases not matched to a gene: 9. Germline V gene data show CDR1 as DFQATT and CDR2 as SNEGSKA (reference sequence). The CDR3 has 16 amino acids. CDR3 loop: CSASSSGRAWDNEQFF. DNA for the CDR3: TGCAGTGCTAGTAGTAGCGGGAGGGCCTGGGACAATGAGCAGTTCTTC.

The rearrangement links TRBV30 to TRBJ1-1, with D maybe TRBD1 (5 bases). V gave up 0 bases and J gave up 3 bases, with 11 bases separating them. Germline V CDR1 and CDR2: GTSNPN, SVGIG (reference sequence). There are 14 residues in the CDR3. As DNA, the CDR3 is TGTGCCTGGAGTGTTAGTGGGGGAGACACTGAAGCTTTCTTT. Amino acids: CAWSVSGGDTEAFF.

This chain links TRBV18 with TRBJ1-1; no reliable D call. CDR1 and CDR2 (germline): KGHSH, LQKENI. This CDR3 comprises 15 residues. Deletions cut 1 base from V and 0 bases from J, with 9 bases between. CDR3 DNA sequence: TGTGCCAGCTCACCACGGCAGTTAATGAACACTGAAGCTTTCTTT. The encoded protein is CASSPRQLMNTEAFF.

The V gene is TRBV4-1, the J gene TRBJ2-6, with 7 nucleotides matching TRBD2. Germline trimming cut 7 bases from V and 0 bases from J; bases unmatched to any gene: 12. Germline CDR1 is MGHRA and CDR2 is YSYEKL. This CDR3 is built from 18 residues. The CDR3: CASTPWSGASSGANVLTF. The DNA for the CDR3 is TGCGCCAGCACCCCGTGGAGCGGGGCCAGCTCTGGGGCCAACGTCCTGACTTTC.

This clonotype turned up a few times. This chain links TRBV19 with TRBJ2-1; no definite D call. CDR1 and CDR2 (germline): LNHDA, SQIVND (reference sequence). The CDR3 totals 15 residues. With 5 bases removed from V and 3 bases from J, the gap between germline ends came to 14 bases. The CDR3 loop reads CASSVRLGNYNEQFF. In nucleotides, the CDR3 is TGTGCCAGTAGTGTCCGGCTAGGGAACTACAATGAGCAGTTCTTC. Drawing the rest from reference TRBV19 and TRBJ2-1, the complete variable domain is DGGITQSPKYLFRKEGQNVTLSCEQNLNHDAMYWYRQDPGQGLRLIYYSQIVNDFQKGDIAEGYSVSREKKESFPLTVTSAQKNPTAFYLCASSVRLGNYNEQFFGPGTRLTVL.

This rearrangement joins TRBV5-1 to TRBJ1-1; 7 bases agree with TRBD1. With 6 bases clipped from V and 10 bases from J, the junction kept 12 bases outside the gene matches. Germline CDR1 is SGHRS and CDR2 is YFSETQ. There are 13 residues in the CDR3. The CDR3 DNA reads as TGCGCCAGCACCCCCAATGAAGGGGACAGAGCTTTCTTT. Protein: CASTPNEGDRAFF.

This chain connects TRBV4-1 to TRBJ2-2, with D unresolved. CDR3 size: 17 residues. Trimming removed 0 bases at V and 7 bases at J, with 18 bases between. CDR1 and CDR2 (germline): MGHRA, YSYEKL. This CDR3 reads CASSQEWRPRFHGELFF. The CDR3 DNA reads TGCGCCAGCAGCCAAGAGTGGCGACCCAGGTTCCACGGGGAGCTGTTTTTT.

The V and J genes are TRBV30 and TRBJ2-1, with D tentatively TRBD2 (5 bases). Germline assignment: CDR1 GTSNPN and CDR2 SVGIG (reference sequence). This CDR3 comprises 15 residues. The V end lost 4 bases, the J end lost 2 bases, and 15 bases lay between the germline ends. CDR3 residues: CAWNPTSGPYNEQFF. The CDR3 DNA reads as TGTGCCTGGAACCCTACTAGTGGTCCCTACAATGAGCAGTTCTTC.

The chain couples TRBV12-3 or TRBV12-4 to TRBJ1-4; weak D call: TRBD1 (5 bases). The length of the CDR3 is 16 residues. V was cut by 5 bases and J by 6 bases, with 19 bases left in between. The CDR3 protein is CASSPQGEGVDEKLFF. CDR3 sequence (DNA): TGTGCCAGCAGTCCCCAGGGTGAAGGGGTCGATGAAAAACTGTTTTTT.

V is TRBV6-7 and J is TRBJ1-5, with D uncertain. TRBV6-7 counts as an open reading frame of uncertain function. This CDR3 has 16 amino acids. With 8 bases removed from V and 0 bases from J, the gap between germline ends came to 17 bases. The CDR3 region has the DNA TGTGCCAGCGAGCCCCGATGGCCGTATAGCAATCAGCCCCAGCATTTT. This gives the protein CASEPRWPYSNQPQHF.

This chain uses TRBV25-1 with TRBJ1-1, with D possibly matching TRBD1 (6 bases). The CDR3 has 14 amino acids. V was cut by 3 bases and J by 5 bases, with 13 bases left in between. The germline CDR1 and CDR2 sequences are MGHDK and SYGVNS. CDR3 amino acids: CASSDGWGQTEAFF. The CDR3 DNA follows: TGTGCCAGCAGTGACGGGTGGGGGCAGACTGAAGCTTTCTTT.

This sequence joins TRBV4-1 and TRBJ2-1; TRBD2 is a possible D gene (6 bases). The V gene lost 8 bases and the J gene lost 6 bases, with 17 bases spanning the gap. CDR1 is MGHRA, CDR2 YSYEKL, per germline. This CDR3 has 14 amino acids. This chain's CDR3 is CASVQEAGVNEQFF. CDR3 DNA sequence: TGCGCCAGCGTACAAGAAGCGGGTGTCAATGAGCAGTTCTTC.

The CDR3, as DNA: TGCAGTGCTAGTAGGCTAGCGGGATTCGATGAGCAGTTCTTC. Translated: CSASRLAGFDEQFF. The J gene is TRBJ2-1, the V gene TRBV20-1; 9 nucleotides agree with TRBD2. From germline, CDR1 is DFQATT and CDR2 SNEGSKA (reference sequence). The CDR3 runs 14 residues. The V gene end was trimmed by 3 bases and the J gene end by 8 bases; junction bases not matched to a gene: 8.

This chain joins TRBV24-1 and TRBJ2-1; D perhaps matches TRBD1 (6 bases). Germline loops: CDR1 KGHDR, CDR2 SFDVKD. The CDR3 length is 13 residues. The V gene lost 5 bases and the J gene lost 8 bases, with 12 bases spanning the gap. The CDR3 loop reads CATSALGGDEQFF. CDR3 nucleotide sequence: TGTGCCACCAGTGCCCTTGGGGGCGATGAGCAGTTCTTC.

The V and J genes are TRBV28 and TRBJ2-4; TRBD1 matches at 7 bases. The trim removed 4 bases at V and 7 bases at J, leaving 7 bases unmatched. The CDR3 has 14 residues. Germline lookup yields CDR1 MDHEN and CDR2 SYDVKM. In nucleotides, the CDR3 is TGTGCCAGCAGTTACAGGGGCGGAATGAACATTCAGTACTTC. Translation gives CASSYRGGMNIQYF. Variable domain in full (rest from reference TRBV28 and TRBJ2-4): DVKVTQSSRYLVKRTGEKVFLECVQDMDHENMFWYRQDPGLGLRLIYFSYDVKMKEKGDIPEGYSVSREKKERFSLILESASTNQTSMYLCASSYRGGMNIQYFGAGTRLSVL.

The chain is built from TRBV5-5 and TRBJ1-4, with 10 bases identical to TRBD1. Germline assignment: CDR1 SGHKS and CDR2 YYEKEE (reference sequence). V trimming: 4 bases; J trimming: 10 bases; junction bases outside the gene matches: 7. The CDR3 extends over 14 amino acids. The CDR3 is CASSLDRGQGKLFF. DNA for the CDR3: TGTGCCAGCAGCCTAGACAGGGGGCAGGGAAAACTGTTTTTT.

The V and J genes are TRBV27 and TRBJ2-3; no clear D gene. The CDR3 length is 14 residues. The V and J ends lost 10 bases and 3 bases respectively, with 17 bases between them. Germline lookup yields CDR1 MNHEY and CDR2 SMNVEV (reference sequence). CDR3 DNA sequence: TGTGCCACTACGGACGAATTTGGGACAGATACGCAGTATTTT. This encodes CATTDEFGTDTQYF.